A single sample is the source of the 2 T cell receptor beta chains below, sequenced in a study of blood T cell repertoires in COVID-19. Measured with immunoSEQ multiplex PCR; TCRdb has only the in-frame clones, and not every one. Among roughly 140,000 clones listed, around 80% were seen once. The sequenced material came from peripheral blood. All receptors derive from a woman between 50 and 59 years old in a cohort sampled during active or convalescent COVID-19.

V is TRBV13 and J is TRBJ2-3; D is possibly TRBD2 (5 bases). V shed 0 bases and J shed 3 bases, with 7 bases lying between them. CDR1 and CDR2 from the germline V gene are PRHDT and FYEKMQ (reference sequence). The CDR3 sequence is 14 residues long. CDR3 amino acids: CASSLGRDTDTQYF. For the CDR3, the DNA is TGTGCCAGCAGCTTAGGCCGGGATACAGATACGCAGTATTTT. Variable domain in full (rest from reference TRBV13 and TRBJ2-3): AAGVIQSPRHLIKEKRETATLKCYPIPRHDTVYWYQQGPGQDPQFLISFYEKMQSDKGSIPDRFSAQQFSDYHSELNMSSLELGDSALYFCASSLGRDTDTQYFGPGTRLTVL.

The rearrangement joins TRBV5-1 to TRBJ2-3; D is undetermined. CDR1 SGHRS and CDR2 YFSETQ come from the germline V gene. The CDR3 contains 14 residues. Trimming took off 0 bases at V and 3 bases at J, with 8 bases between the two ends. The CDR3 sequence: CASSLASGTDTQYF. CDR3 bases: TGCGCCAGCAGCTTGGCGTCGGGTACAGATACGCAGTATTTT.